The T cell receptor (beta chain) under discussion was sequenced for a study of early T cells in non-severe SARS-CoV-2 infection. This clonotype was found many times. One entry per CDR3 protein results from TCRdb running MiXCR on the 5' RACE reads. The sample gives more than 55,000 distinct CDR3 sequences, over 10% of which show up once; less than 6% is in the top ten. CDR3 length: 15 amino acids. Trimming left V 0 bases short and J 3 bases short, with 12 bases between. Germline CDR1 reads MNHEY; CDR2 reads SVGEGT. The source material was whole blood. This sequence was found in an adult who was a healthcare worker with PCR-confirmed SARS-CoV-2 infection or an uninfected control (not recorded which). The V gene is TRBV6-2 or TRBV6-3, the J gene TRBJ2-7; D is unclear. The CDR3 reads CASSYSSYGYYEQYF. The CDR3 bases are TGTGCCAGCAGTTACTCGAGTTACGGATACTACGAGCAGTACTTC.